This T cell receptor (beta chain) came from a study of T cells in Graves' hyperthyroidism and ophthalmopathy (dated by TCRdb to between 2018 and 2020). Study-level background: Peripheral blood samples were taken at the time of initial diagnosis, prior to any treatment. TCR Vbeta CDR3 sequencing of 130 to 150 peripheral blood samples (43 ophthalmopathy, about 75 hyperthyroidism and roughly 17 progressor patients) is reported in the paper. In addition, the study compared T-cell repertoires in thyroid tissue and in blood from 6 or 7 Graves' hyperthyroidism patients. Prospective prediction of ophthalmopathy was tested in an independent validation cohort consisting of 18 hyperthyroidism patients and over 15 patients who later progressed to ophthalmopathy. Once sampling was done, hyperthyroidism patients were given methimazole at a starting dose of 30 mg daily, whereas ophthalmopathy patients were given high-dose intravenous methylprednisolone. A discovery cohort of around 100 patients, approximately 45 with Graves' ophthalmopathy and over 55 with stable Graves' hyperthyroidism, was used to find distinguishing TCR V-J signatures. The 95 to 100 discovery patients were randomly divided into training and test sets at a 7:3 ratio. Broader findings and caveats from the paper: A 13 V-J signature model separated ophthalmopathy from stable hyperthyroidism, with just over 85% sensitivity and 81% to 83% specificity in cross-validation and 80%/75% in testing. In validation, the model predicted progression to ophthalmopathy with 60% to 71% sensitivity and roughly 75% specificity, a median of 6.5 months before onset. Sample size was not statistically predetermined, and investigators were not blinded to group allocation. Blood samples also contained most of the expanded thyroid clonotypes (frequency above 0.001), which suggests that blood repertoires may reflect thyroid immune responses.

Amplification of TCR beta CDR3 regions was carried out from RNA transcripts. The first round of RT-PCR for the TCR CDR3 was performed with the HTBI primer set and the Qiagen OneStep RT-PCR kit. Libraries were constructed in a second round of multiplex PCR, after which size selection and purification were carried out. Libraries were sequenced paired-end with 100 bp reads on an Illumina HiSeq2000. Concerning the study's data processing: SOAPnuke was used to process the raw data, throwing out any read that contained adapters or uncalled bases, had a mean Phred below 15, or lacked an exact constant-primer or identifier match. COPE v1.2.5 was used to merge high-quality paired reads, and clonotypes were defined as unique nucleotide sequences. Clonotypes were aligned to IMGT TRBV, TRBD and TRBJ reference segments using MiTCR v1.1. The analysis included only V-J combinations with a frequency above 0.0001, which together covered around 99% of the repertoires. The TCS score was defined as F50 (clonal expansion) divided by E x V (chaos), with BLOSUM62-based TCRdist calculated between CDR3 peptides within each V-J. Welch's t-statistics and random forest reduced roughly 540 V-J features to 13, which were used in a naive Bayes classifier (R e1071). TCRdb reprocessed the public reads (quality trimming at Q25 with fastp, clone calling with MiXCR) and kept in-frame beta chains. Identical CDR3 proteins give one entry, which carries the most common genes and DNA. The V and J calls, along with clone size, are taken from TCRdb and not from the paper's own processing. The table for this sample lists about 480,000 distinct CDR3 sequences; approximately 22% of them were counted only once. The ten largest clones add up to under 55% of the sample.

The V end gives up 5 bases and the J end 4 bases, leaving 13 bases in the junction not matched to a gene. Taken from cysteine to phenylalanine, the CDR3 has 16 residues. Kept here is only the CDR3 DNA, which spans 48 bases and is read in frame from base 1. CDR1 DFQATT and CDR2 SNEGSKA are derived from the germline V gene (reference sequence). Moderately to severely active disease, a Clinical Activity Score of at least 3, a NOSPECS grade of at least 4, and a duration under 3 months were present in ophthalmopathy patients. Exclusion was applied to patients with uncontrolled infections, other autoimmune diseases, pregnancy or lactation. Diagnoses were based on clinical symptoms, serum thyroxine and TRAb, thyroid ultrasound and orbital computed tomography. PBMCs were separated from 7.5 to 10 ml of fresh peripheral blood using Ficoll-Paque density gradient centrifugation. Total RNA was extracted using Trizol reagent, and RNA quality was assessed on an Agilent 2100 Bioanalyzer.

This clonotype was observed a few times. Its antigen is still unknown. The sample holds no much larger clone one base away, and base qualities are not on file. The rearranged chain carries TRBV20-1 and TRBJ2-3, with 9 bases aligning to TRBD2. This TCR was recovered from a woman between 65 and 79 years old with Graves' ophthalmopathy. The specimen sequenced was blood. The CDR3 loop reads CSARLAGFGVADTQYF. The DNA reads as follows: TGCAGTGCTCGTCTAGCGGGATTCGGAGTGGCAGATACGCAGTATTTT.